This is a list of T cell receptor beta chains from one sample in a study of blood T cell repertoires in COVID-19. The assay was immunoSEQ multiplex PCR, and TCRdb's table has in-frame clones only and misses some. The data contain about 140,000 clones, about four fifths of them singletons. Sequencing used peripheral blood. These receptors came from a woman older than 75 in a cohort sampled during active or convalescent COVID-19. The CDR3 runs from the conserved cysteine through the conserved F or W. D genes are given only for firm matches. Where a row states a size, it is once, few, many or the class of an expanded clone; other rows omit it.

v_call: TRBV4-2
clone_size: NA
j_call: TRBJ2-3
d_call: NA
cdr3_aa: CASSQGYRGSSTDTQYF
cdr3_nt: TGTGCCAGCAGCCAAGGGTATCGGGGGTCTAGCACAGATACGCAGTATTTT

v_call: TRBV6-5
clone_size: NA
j_call: TRBJ1-1
d_call: TRBD1
cdr3_aa: CASSPRTGEAFF
cdr3_nt: TGTGCCAGCAGCCCGAGGACAGGTGAAGCTTTCTTT

v_call: TRBV10-3
clone_size: NA
j_call: TRBJ1-5
d_call: NA
cdr3_aa: CASAIAGDNQPQHF
cdr3_nt: TGTGCCAGCGCTATTGCAGGGGACAATCAGCCCCAGCATTTT

v_call: TRBV24-1
clone_size: NA
j_call: TRBJ2-3
d_call: TRBD2
cdr3_aa: CATSDRLAGSTDTQYF
cdr3_nt: TGTGCCACCAGTGACCGACTAGCGGGGAGCACAGATACGCAGTATTTT

v_call: TRBV3-1/TRBV3-2
clone_size: NA
j_call: TRBJ1-4
d_call: NA
cdr3_aa: CASSQGQPGGKLFF
cdr3_nt: TGTGCCAGCAGCCAGGGGCAACCCGGGGGGAAACTGTTTTTT

v_call: TRBV4-2
clone_size: NA
j_call: TRBJ2-2
d_call: TRBD2
cdr3_aa: CASSQVHTSGNTGELFF
cdr3_nt: TGTGCCAGCAGCCAAGTTCACACTAGCGGGAACACCGGGGAGCTGTTTTTT

v_call: TRBV19
clone_size: NA
j_call: TRBJ2-1
d_call: TRBD1
cdr3_aa: CASSVGTAYNEQFF
cdr3_nt: TGTGCCAGTAGTGTCGGGACAGCTTACAATGAGCAGTTCTTC

v_call: TRBV11-2
clone_size: NA
j_call: TRBJ1-2
d_call: TRBD1
cdr3_aa: CASSTRQGSFGYTF
cdr3_nt: TGTGCCAGCAGCACGAGACAGGGCTCCTTCGGCTACACCTTC

v_call: TRBV4-1
clone_size: NA
j_call: TRBJ2-3
d_call: NA
cdr3_aa: CASSQVFGGSTDTQYF
cdr3_nt: TGCGCCAGCAGCCAAGTCTTCGGGGGTAGCACAGATACGCAGTATTTT

v_call: TRBV5-1
clone_size: NA
j_call: TRBJ2-3
d_call: TRBD2
cdr3_aa: CASSLAPSGGEDTQYF
cdr3_nt: TGCGCCAGCAGCTTGGCCCCTAGCGGAGGAGAAGATACGCAGTATTTT

v_call: TRBV28
clone_size: NA
j_call: TRBJ1-3
d_call: NA
cdr3_aa: CASSPVGGLTIYF
cdr3_nt: TGTGCCAGCAGCCCCGTCGGGGGGCTTACCATATATTTT

v_call: TRBV7-8
clone_size: NA
j_call: TRBJ2-1
d_call: NA
cdr3_aa: CASSRTEISYNEQFF
cdr3_nt: TGTGCCAGCAGCAGGACAGAAATCTCCTACAATGAGCAGTTCTTC

v_call: TRBV7-7
clone_size: once
j_call: TRBJ1-4
d_call: NA
cdr3_aa: CASSLAAGTNEKLFF
cdr3_nt: TGTGCCAGCAGCTTAGCAGCGGGAACTAATGAAAAACTGTTTTTT

v_call: TRBV11-2
clone_size: NA
j_call: TRBJ2-7
d_call: TRBD1
cdr3_aa: CASSLFQQGRFNSYEQYF
cdr3_nt: TGTGCCAGCAGCTTATTTCAACAGGGGCGCTTTAACTCCTACGAGCAGTACTTC

v_call: TRBV7-7
clone_size: NA
j_call: TRBJ2-5
d_call: NA
cdr3_aa: CASSPLGAGETQYF
cdr3_nt: TGTGCTAGCAGCCCTCTAGGGGCGGGGGAGACCCAGTACTTC

v_call: TRBV7-2
clone_size: NA
j_call: TRBJ1-2
d_call: NA
cdr3_aa: CASSLRTDTRGYTF
cdr3_nt: TGTGCCAGCAGCCTCAGGACAGATACCCGTGGCTACACCTTC

v_call: TRBV18
clone_size: NA
j_call: TRBJ2-5
d_call: TRBD2
cdr3_aa: CASSPPRGKETQYF
cdr3_nt: TGTGCCAGCTCACCACCGCGGGGGAAAGAGACCCAGTACTTC

v_call: TRBV19
clone_size: NA
j_call: TRBJ1-6
d_call: NA
cdr3_aa: CASKGKGGRYNSPLHF
cdr3_nt: TGTGCCAGTAAGGGGAAAGGTGGCAGATATAATTCACCCCTCCACTTT

v_call: TRBV3-1/TRBV3-2
clone_size: NA
j_call: TRBJ2-7
d_call: NA
cdr3_aa: CASSRGGTYEQYF
cdr3_nt: TGTGCCAGCAGCCGAGGGGGAACCTACGAGCAGTACTTC

v_call: TRBV7-8
clone_size: NA
j_call: TRBJ2-2
d_call: TRBD2
cdr3_aa: CASSSGGGAGELFF
cdr3_nt: TGTGCCAGCAGCTCGGGGGGTGGAGCCGGGGAGCTGTTTTTT

v_call: TRBV25-1
clone_size: NA
j_call: TRBJ1-2
d_call: NA
cdr3_aa: CASSEYRGGGYTF
cdr3_nt: TGTGCCAGCAGTGAATATAGAGGGGGAGGCTACACCTTC

v_call: TRBV9
clone_size: NA
j_call: TRBJ1-2
d_call: TRBD1
cdr3_aa: CASSVSRTGGGYTF
cdr3_nt: TGTGCCAGCAGCGTATCCCGGACAGGGGGAGGCTACACCTTC

v_call: TRBV3-1/TRBV3-2
clone_size: NA
j_call: TRBJ2-2
d_call: NA
cdr3_aa: CASSQLSGELFF
cdr3_nt: TGTGCCAGCAGCCAATTGTCAGGGGAGCTGTTTTTT

v_call: TRBV5-6
clone_size: NA
j_call: TRBJ2-3
d_call: NA
cdr3_aa: CASSLGAHTDTQYF
cdr3_nt: TGTGCCAGCAGCTTGGGGGCTCACACAGATACGCAGTATTTT

v_call: TRBV19
clone_size: NA
j_call: TRBJ1-5
d_call: TRBD1
cdr3_aa: CASSKAGGQPQHF
cdr3_nt: TGTGCCAGTAGTAAGGCAGGGGGGCAGCCCCAGCATTTT

v_call: TRBV6-1
clone_size: NA
j_call: TRBJ1-1
d_call: NA
cdr3_aa: CASTGLEGERTEAFF
cdr3_nt: TGTGCCAGCACCGGTTTAGAGGGGGAGAGGACTGAAGCTTTCTTT

v_call: TRBV11-2
clone_size: NA
j_call: TRBJ1-1
d_call: TRBD1
cdr3_aa: CASRSGGTEAFF
cdr3_nt: TGTGCCAGCAGATCAGGGGGTACTGAAGCTTTCTTT

v_call: TRBV28
clone_size: once
j_call: TRBJ1-4
d_call: TRBD1
cdr3_aa: CASQGGLNNEKLFF
cdr3_nt: TGTGCCAGTCAGGGGGGTCTCAATAATGAAAAACTGTTTTTT

v_call: TRBV6-5
clone_size: NA
j_call: TRBJ1-2
d_call: NA
cdr3_aa: CASSRQNYGYTF
cdr3_nt: TGTGCCAGCAGCAGACAGAACTATGGCTACACCTTC

v_call: TRBV19
clone_size: once
j_call: TRBJ2-5
d_call: TRBD2
cdr3_aa: CASSIRSGGFGVQETQYF
cdr3_nt: TGTGCCAGTAGTATACGAAGCGGGGGGTTTGGGGTACAAGAGACCCAGTACTTC

v_call: TRBV13
clone_size: NA
j_call: TRBJ1-1
d_call: TRBD1
cdr3_aa: CASSRGTGYTEAFF
cdr3_nt: TGTGCCAGCAGCCGCGGGACAGGGTACACTGAAGCTTTCTTT

v_call: TRBV24-1
clone_size: NA
j_call: TRBJ2-5
d_call: NA
cdr3_aa: CATSDAAVTPKTQYF
cdr3_nt: TGTGCCACCAGTGATGCCGCGGTTACCCCGAAGACCCAGTACTTC

v_call: TRBV20-1
clone_size: NA
j_call: TRBJ2-7
d_call: NA
cdr3_aa: CSAGEGDEQYF
cdr3_nt: TGCAGTGCCGGGGAGGGGGACGAGCAGTACTTC

v_call: TRBV6-5
clone_size: NA
j_call: TRBJ1-1
d_call: NA
cdr3_aa: CASSYNGRGTEAFF
cdr3_nt: TGTGCCAGCAGTTACAACGGCCGGGGAACTGAAGCTTTCTTT

v_call: TRBV7-2
clone_size: NA
j_call: TRBJ2-5
d_call: TRBD2
cdr3_aa: CASSSWASGGPVSETQYF
cdr3_nt: TGTGCCAGCAGCTCGTGGGCTAGCGGGGGGCCGGTATCAGAGACCCAGTACTTC

v_call: TRBV12-3/TRBV12-4
clone_size: NA
j_call: TRBJ1-1
d_call: NA
cdr3_aa: CASTQGLDTEAFF
cdr3_nt: TGTGCCAGCACTCAGGGGTTGGACACTGAAGCTTTCTTT

v_call: TRBV11-2
clone_size: NA
j_call: TRBJ2-1
d_call: NA
cdr3_aa: CASSYTVYEQFF
cdr3_nt: TGTGCCAGCTCCTATACGGTCTATGAGCAGTTCTTC

v_call: TRBV28
clone_size: NA
j_call: TRBJ2-3
d_call: TRBD1
cdr3_aa: CASSVPGQGTDTQYF
cdr3_nt: TGTGCCAGCAGTGTCCCGGGACAGGGGACAGATACGCAGTATTTT

v_call: TRBV7-2
clone_size: NA
j_call: TRBJ2-3
d_call: NA
cdr3_aa: CASSKPSDTQYF
cdr3_nt: TGTGCCAGCAGCAAGCCCTCAGATACGCAGTATTTT